The 19 T cell receptor beta chains in this list originate from one sample, sequenced in a study of early T cells in non-severe SARS-CoV-2 infection listed by TCRdb under 2021. To prepare the library, 5' RACE was applied. TCRdb names NextSeq 500 as the instrument used. The raw public data were reprocessed by TCRdb itself: fastp quality trimming at Q25, MiXCR clonotype calling, in-frame beta chains only. Rows matching on CDR3 protein sequence are summarized as one entry with the most common DNA and genes. The sample table contains some 87,000 distinct CDR3 sequences; only one count was recorded for about 12% of them. The ten largest clones represent under 3% of the sample. Material: whole blood. The receptors shown here come from an adult who was a healthcare worker with PCR-confirmed SARS-CoV-2 infection or an uninfected control (not recorded which).

This clonotype was seen a few times. The V call is TRBV12-3 or TRBV12-4, the J call TRBJ2-1, with a weak D call TRBD2 (5 bases). Deletions cut 4 bases from V and 9 bases from J, with 13 bases between. This CDR3 has 13 residues. CDR3 DNA: TGTGCCAGCAGTTCCGGAGCGGAGTTTGAGCAGTTCTTC. It yields the protein CASSSGAEFEQFF.

This clonotype was seen more than once but under ten times. This chain connects TRBV29-1 to TRBJ1-3; D not certain. CDR1 SQVTM and CDR2 ANQGSEA come from the germline V gene. The CDR3 totals 11 residues. V was pared by 6 bases and J by 4 bases, with 7 bases between. The DNA of the CDR3 is TGCAGCGTCGACGGGGGAAACACCATATATTTT. Translated, it gives CSVDGGNTIYF. Drawing the rest from reference TRBV29-1 and TRBJ1-3, the complete variable domain is SAVISQKPSRDICQRGTSLTIQCQVDSQVTMMFWYRQQPGQSLTLIATANQGSEATYESGFVIDKFPISRPNLTFSTLTVSNMSPEDSSIYLCSVDGGNTIYFGEGSWLTVV.

This sequence joins TRBV29-1 and TRBJ1-4, with TRBD1 as a possible D gene (6 bases). CDR3 length: 13 residues. V dropped 6 bases and J dropped 7 bases, with 15 bases sitting between them. Germline assignment: CDR1 SQVTM and CDR2 ANQGSEA. This chain's CDR3 is CSVGGQQGEKLFF. The CDR3, as DNA: TGCAGCGTAGGTGGACAGCAAGGTGAAAAACTGTTTTTT.

The chain has TRBV20-1 and TRBJ1-6; D is undetermined. Germline assignment: CDR1 DFQATT and CDR2 SNEGSKA (reference sequence). The CDR3 is 18 residues long. V gave up 1 base and J gave up 0 bases, with 16 bases separating them. For the CDR3, the DNA is TGCAGTGCTAGAGTAGAACGCGGTCAGAGCTCCTATAATTCACCCCTCCACTTT. Protein: CSARVERGQSSYNSPLHF.

This clonotype was detected only a few times. The rearrangement links TRBV11-2 to TRBJ2-1, with 8 bases matching TRBD2. The junction had 7 bases not matched to a gene; V was cut back by 6 bases and J by 0 bases. Per germline, CDR1 SGHAT and CDR2 FQNNGV. This CDR3 is 16 amino acids long. The CDR3 loop is CASRNPSGSSYNEQFF. The CDR3 DNA is TGTGCCAGCAGAAACCCAAGCGGGAGCTCCTACAATGAGCAGTTCTTC.

This clonotype was detected many times. This chain links TRBV20-1 with TRBJ2-7; D may be TRBD2 (5 bases). V was cut by 5 bases and J by 4 bases, with 21 bases left in between. This CDR3 is 15 amino acids long. Germline CDR1 is DFQATT and CDR2 is SNEGSKA (reference sequence). CDR3 nucleotide sequence: TGCAGTGCTGGCACTAGAAGGGCGGGCCTATACGAGCAGTACTTC. Its protein product is CSAGTRRAGLYEQYF.

J is TRBJ2-1 and V is TRBV5-1; 14 positions match TRBD2. The ends lost 6 bases at V and 7 bases at J; junction bases unmatched: 6. The CDR3 spans 15 residues. The germline CDR1 and CDR2 sequences are SGHRS and YFSETQ. Here the CDR3 DNA reads TGCGCCAGCACCCCGGGACTAGCGGGAGTAAATGAGCAGTTCTTC. Amino acid sequence: CASTPGLAGVNEQFF. The variable domain in full, completed from reference TRBV5-1 and TRBJ2-1, reads KAGVTQTPRYLIKTRGQQVTLSCSPISGHRSVSWYQQTPGQGLQFLFEYFSETQRNKGNFPGRFSGRQFSNSRSEMNVSTLELGDSALYLCASTPGLAGVNEQFFGPGTRLTVL.

This clonotype showed up just a few times. This sequence joins TRBV7-3 and TRBJ2-6; TRBD2 is a possible D gene (6 bases). The CDR3 length is 16 residues. Germline V CDR1 and CDR2: SGHTA, FQGTGA. Trimming took off 2 bases at V and 0 bases at J, with 8 bases between the two ends. The CDR3: CASSLYGSSGANVLTF. The CDR3 bases are TGTGCCAGCAGCTTATACGGGAGCTCTGGGGCCAACGTCCTGACTTTC. The variable domain in full, with the rest retrieved from reference TRBV7-3 and TRBJ2-6, is GAGVSQTPSNKVTEKGKYVELRCDPISGHTALYWYRQSLGQGPEFLIYFQGTGAADDSGLPNDRFFAVRPEGSVSTLKIQRTERGDSAVYLCASSLYGSSGANVLTFGAGSRLTVL.

This clonotype came up many times. V gene TRBV3-1 combines with J gene TRBJ2-1; D uncertain. V was clipped by 3 bases and J by 6 bases, with 6 bases between them. This CDR3 region has 12 residues. CDR1 and CDR2 (germline): LGHDT, YNNKEL (reference sequence). CDR3 sequence: CASSHGINEQFF. The CDR3 DNA reads as TGTGCCAGCAGCCACGGTATCAATGAGCAGTTCTTC.

This clonotype was detected ten times or more. The genes are TRBV12-3 or TRBV12-4 and TRBJ2-1, with a tentative D call TRBD2 (6 bases). Deletions cut 7 bases from V and 8 bases from J, with 24 bases between. The CDR3 consists of 16 residues. The CDR3 loop reads CASTPYVVAADYEQFF. Written as DNA, the CDR3 is TGTGCCAGCACCCCCTATGTGGTAGCGGCGGACTATGAGCAGTTCTTC.

V gene TRBV6-5 combines with J gene TRBJ2-3; TRBD2 matches 10 bases. The V gene end was trimmed by 2 bases and the J gene end by 1 base; junction bases not matched to a gene: 3. CDR1 and CDR2 from the germline V gene are MNHEY and SVGAGI. The CDR3 spans 16 residues. The CDR3 loop reads CASSYRGTSGTDTQYF. Here the CDR3 DNA reads TGTGCCAGCAGTTACCGTGGGACTAGCGGCACAGATACGCAGTATTTT.

In this sample, this clonotype turned up a few times. This chain connects TRBV20-1 to TRBJ2-5, with D unresolved. The CDR3 runs 13 residues. The ends were cut back, 2 bases at V and 5 bases at J, with 12 bases in the middle. Germline-derived CDR1 and CDR2 are DFQATT and SNEGSKA (reference sequence). The CDR3 is CSARTYLVETQYF. The CDR3 DNA is TGCAGTGCTAGAACATACTTAGTCGAGACCCAGTACTTC.

V and J are TRBV3-1 and TRBJ1-1, with unresolved D. This CDR3 contains 14 residues. In germline, CDR1 is LGHDT, CDR2 YNNKEL (reference sequence). V was cut by 6 bases and J by 2 bases, with 13 bases left in between. CDR3 sequence reads: CASSPRTANTEAFF. The CDR3 DNA is TGTGCCAGCAGTCCAAGAACAGCTAACACTGAAGCTTTCTTT.

This clonotype has only a few counts. The CDR3 protein is CSARGGVETQYF. The CDR3 DNA follows: TGCAGTGCTAGAGGGGGGGTAGAGACCCAGTACTTC. The chain combines TRBV20-1 with TRBJ2-5, with D tentatively TRBD2 (6 bases). V was clipped by 1 base and J by 4 bases, with 7 bases between them. Germline V lookup: CDR1 DFQATT, CDR2 SNEGSKA (reference sequence). This CDR3 has 12 amino acids.

This clonotype was counted at least ten times. This chain joins TRBV11-2 and TRBJ1-2; D is perhaps TRBD1 (5 bases). The CDR3 consists of 15 residues. From germline, CDR1 is SGHAT and CDR2 FQNNGV. V was cut by 4 bases and J by 6 bases, with 18 bases left in between. The CDR3 protein is CASSSPRAGFDGYTF. As DNA, the CDR3 is TGTGCCAGCAGCTCCCCCCGGGCAGGGTTTGATGGCTACACCTTC.

In its sample, this clonotype was seen a few times. V and J are TRBV11-2 and TRBJ2-1, with 12 bases identical to TRBD2. This CDR3 contains 20 residues. Germline trimming cut 8 bases from V and 2 bases from J; bases unmatched to any gene: 19. Germline assignment: CDR1 SGHAT and CDR2 FQNNGV. In DNA, the CDR3 is TGTGCCAGCTCCTCAGGTCGACCGGGACTAGCGGGTGCGACCTACAATGAGCAGTTCTTC. Translated: CASSSGRPGLAGATYNEQFF.

This clonotype came up many times. The chain combines TRBV27 with TRBJ2-1, with D perhaps matching TRBD2 (6 bases). V was clipped by 6 bases and J by 4 bases, with 19 bases between them. This CDR3 has 16 residues. In germline, CDR1 is MNHEY, CDR2 SMNVEV (reference sequence). The CDR3 nucleotides read TGTGCCAGCAGAGAGAGGGGAGGAGGGAGATACAATGAGCAGTTCTTC. Protein: CASRERGGGRYNEQFF.

The chain couples TRBV6-2 or TRBV6-3 to TRBJ1-2; 9 bases are a match to TRBD1. Losses at the gene ends were 5 bases for V and 4 bases for J; bases not matched to a gene: 14. The CDR3 spans 17 residues. Germline assignment: CDR1 MNHEY and CDR2 SVGEGT. CDR3 protein: CASSVRPYPGQGYGYTF. In DNA, the CDR3 is TGTGCCAGCAGTGTACGGCCTTACCCGGGACAGGGCTATGGCTACACCTTC.

This clonotype turned up a few times. The chain is built from TRBV20-1 and TRBJ2-3, with TRBD2 identical over 7 bases. Germline values: CDR1 DFQATT, CDR2 SNEGSKA (reference sequence). V was clipped by 1 base and J by 0 bases; unmatched bases: 13. The CDR3 covers 18 residues. The CDR3 coding sequence is TGCAGTGCTAGAGGCTATTGGAGCGGGGCCTCTAGCACAGATACGCAGTATTTT. Translated: CSARGYWSGASSTDTQYF.